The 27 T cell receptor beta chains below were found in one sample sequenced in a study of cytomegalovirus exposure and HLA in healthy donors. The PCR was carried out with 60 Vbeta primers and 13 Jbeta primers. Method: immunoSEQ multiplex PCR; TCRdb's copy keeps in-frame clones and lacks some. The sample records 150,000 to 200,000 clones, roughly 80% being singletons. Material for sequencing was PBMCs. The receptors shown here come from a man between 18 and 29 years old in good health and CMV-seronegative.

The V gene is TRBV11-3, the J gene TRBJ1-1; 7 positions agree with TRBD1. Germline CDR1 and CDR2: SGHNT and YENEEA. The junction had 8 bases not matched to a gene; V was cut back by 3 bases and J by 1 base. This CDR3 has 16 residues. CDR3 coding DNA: TGTGCCAGCAGCTTTTGCAGGGGGTTGGCGAACACTGAAGCTTTCTTT. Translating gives CASSFCRGLANTEAFF.

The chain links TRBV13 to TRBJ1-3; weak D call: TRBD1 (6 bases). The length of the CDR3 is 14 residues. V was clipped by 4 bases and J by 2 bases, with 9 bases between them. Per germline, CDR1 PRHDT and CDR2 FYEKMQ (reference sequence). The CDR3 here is CASSSRTAGNTIYF. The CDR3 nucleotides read TGTGCCAGCAGCTCCAGGACAGCTGGAAACACCATATATTTT.

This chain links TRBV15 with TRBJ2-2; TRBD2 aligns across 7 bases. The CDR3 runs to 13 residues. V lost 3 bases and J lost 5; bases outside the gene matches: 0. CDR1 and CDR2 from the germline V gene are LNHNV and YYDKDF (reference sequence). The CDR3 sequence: CATSRGGTGELFF. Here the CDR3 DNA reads TGTGCCACCAGCAGGGGGGGGACCGGGGAGCTGTTTTTT.

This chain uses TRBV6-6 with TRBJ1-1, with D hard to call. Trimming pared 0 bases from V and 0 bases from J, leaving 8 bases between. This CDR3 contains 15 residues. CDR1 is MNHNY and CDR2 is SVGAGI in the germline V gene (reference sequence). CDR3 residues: CASSYSYRLNTEAFF. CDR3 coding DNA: TGTGCCAGCAGTTACTCGTACAGACTGAACACTGAAGCTTTCTTT.

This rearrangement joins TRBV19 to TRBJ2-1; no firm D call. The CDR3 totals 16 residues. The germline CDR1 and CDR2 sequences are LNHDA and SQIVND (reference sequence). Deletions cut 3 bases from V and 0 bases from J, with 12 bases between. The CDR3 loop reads CASSINTPTSYNEQFF. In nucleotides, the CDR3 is TGTGCCAGTAGTATCAATACTCCCACCTCCTACAATGAGCAGTTCTTC.

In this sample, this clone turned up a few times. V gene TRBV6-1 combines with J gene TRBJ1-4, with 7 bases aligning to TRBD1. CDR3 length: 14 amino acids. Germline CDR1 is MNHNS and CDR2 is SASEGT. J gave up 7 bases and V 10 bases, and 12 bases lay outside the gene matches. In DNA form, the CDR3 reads TGTGCCACCACGTCGACAGGGAGGAGTGAAAAACTGTTTTTT. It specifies CATTSTGRSEKLFF.

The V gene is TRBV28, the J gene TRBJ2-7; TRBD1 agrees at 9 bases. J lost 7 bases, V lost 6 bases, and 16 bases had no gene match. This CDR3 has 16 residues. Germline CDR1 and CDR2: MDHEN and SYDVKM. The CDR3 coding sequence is TGTGCCAGCAGAAAGACAGGGGGATCCCCCTTCGGAGAGCAGTACTTC. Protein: CASRKTGGSPFGEQYF.

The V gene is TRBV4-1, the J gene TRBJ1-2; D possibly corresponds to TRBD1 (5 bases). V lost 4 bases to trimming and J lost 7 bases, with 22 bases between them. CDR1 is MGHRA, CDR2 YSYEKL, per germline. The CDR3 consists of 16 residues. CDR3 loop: CASSLFEVWGTGGYTF. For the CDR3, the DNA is TGCGCCAGCAGCCTTTTCGAGGTTTGGGGCACCGGTGGCTACACCTTC.

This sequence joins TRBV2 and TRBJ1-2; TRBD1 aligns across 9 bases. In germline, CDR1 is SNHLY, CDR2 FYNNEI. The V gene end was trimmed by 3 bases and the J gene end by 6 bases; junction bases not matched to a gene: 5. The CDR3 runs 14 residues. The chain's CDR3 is CASSDLDRGHGYTF. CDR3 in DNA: TGTGCCAGCAGTGACTTGGACAGGGGTCATGGCTACACCTTC.

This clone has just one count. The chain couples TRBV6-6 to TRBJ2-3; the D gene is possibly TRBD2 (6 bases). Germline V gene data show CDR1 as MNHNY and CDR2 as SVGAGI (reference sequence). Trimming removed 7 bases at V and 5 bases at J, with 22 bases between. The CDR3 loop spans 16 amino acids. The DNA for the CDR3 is TGTGCCAGCACCCTGACGGGACTCAAGCGGGTAGATACGCAGTATTTT. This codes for CASTLTGLKRVDTQYF.

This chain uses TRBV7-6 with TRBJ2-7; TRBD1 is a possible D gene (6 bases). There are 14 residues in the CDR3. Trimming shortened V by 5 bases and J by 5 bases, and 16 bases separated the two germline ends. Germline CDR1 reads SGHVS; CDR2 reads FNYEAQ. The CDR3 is CASSAWDISNEQYF. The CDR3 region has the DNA TGTGCCAGCAGCGCCTGGGACATCTCAAACGAGCAGTACTTC.

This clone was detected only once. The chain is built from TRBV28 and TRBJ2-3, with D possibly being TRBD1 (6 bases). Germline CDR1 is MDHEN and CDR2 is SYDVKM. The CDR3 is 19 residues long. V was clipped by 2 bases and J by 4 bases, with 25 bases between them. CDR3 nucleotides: TGTGCCAGCAGTTTACTCAAGAGCAGGGGAATTTCCCCACCAGATACGCAGTATTTT. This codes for CASSLLKSRGISPPDTQYF.

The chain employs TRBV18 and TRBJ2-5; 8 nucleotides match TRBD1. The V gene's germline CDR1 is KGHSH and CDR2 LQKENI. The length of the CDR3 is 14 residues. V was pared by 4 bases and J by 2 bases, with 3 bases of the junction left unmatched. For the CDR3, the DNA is TGTGCCAGCTCACTTACAGGGGGGCAAGAGACCCAGTACTTC. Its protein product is CASSLTGGQETQYF.

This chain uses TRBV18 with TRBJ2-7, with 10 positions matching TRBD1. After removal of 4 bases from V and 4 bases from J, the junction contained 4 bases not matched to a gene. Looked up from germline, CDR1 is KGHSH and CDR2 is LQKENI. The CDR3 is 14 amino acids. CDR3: CASSRQGADYEQYF. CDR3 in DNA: TGTGCCAGCTCACGACAGGGGGCAGATTACGAGCAGTACTTC.

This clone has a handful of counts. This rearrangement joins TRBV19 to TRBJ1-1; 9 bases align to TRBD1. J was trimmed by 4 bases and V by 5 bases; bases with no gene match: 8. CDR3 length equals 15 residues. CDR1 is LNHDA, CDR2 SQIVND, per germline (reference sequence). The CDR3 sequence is CASSGTGNLGTEAFF. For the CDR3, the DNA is TGTGCCAGTAGTGGGACAGGGAACCTTGGCACTGAAGCTTTCTTT. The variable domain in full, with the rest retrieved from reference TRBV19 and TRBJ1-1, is DGGITQSPKYLFRKEGQNVTLSCEQNLNHDAMYWYRQDPGQGLRLIYYSQIVNDFQKGDIAEGYSVSREKKESFPLTVTSAQKNPTAFYLCASSGTGNLGTEAFFGQGTRLTVV.

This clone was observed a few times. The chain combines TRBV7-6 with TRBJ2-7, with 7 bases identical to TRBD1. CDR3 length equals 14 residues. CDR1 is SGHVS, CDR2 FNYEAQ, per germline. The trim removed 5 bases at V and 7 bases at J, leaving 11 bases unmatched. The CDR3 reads CASSEQGSPTEQYF. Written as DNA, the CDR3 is TGTGCCAGCAGCGAACAGGGGTCCCCCACGGAGCAGTACTTC.

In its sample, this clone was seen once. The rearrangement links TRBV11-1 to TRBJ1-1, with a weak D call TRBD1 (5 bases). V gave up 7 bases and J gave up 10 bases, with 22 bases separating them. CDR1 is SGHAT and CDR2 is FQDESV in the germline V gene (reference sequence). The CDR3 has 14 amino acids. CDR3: CASTSDGGTGGAFF. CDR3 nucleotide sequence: TGTGCCAGCACCTCGGACGGGGGAACCGGGGGAGCTTTCTTT.

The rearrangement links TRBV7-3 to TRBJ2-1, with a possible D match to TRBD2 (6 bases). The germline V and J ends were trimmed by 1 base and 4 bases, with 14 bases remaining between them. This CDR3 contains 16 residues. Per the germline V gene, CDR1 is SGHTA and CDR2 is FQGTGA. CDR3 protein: CASSLNGGELYNEQFF. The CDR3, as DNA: TGTGCCAGCAGCTTAAACGGCGGGGAGCTTTACAATGAGCAGTTCTTC.

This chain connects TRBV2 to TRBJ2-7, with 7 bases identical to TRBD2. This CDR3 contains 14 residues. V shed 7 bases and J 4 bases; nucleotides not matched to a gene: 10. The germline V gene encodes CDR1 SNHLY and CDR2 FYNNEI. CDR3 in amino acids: CASTLGRGRYEQYF. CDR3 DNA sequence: TGTGCCAGCACCTTAGGGCGGGGGAGGTACGAGCAGTACTTC. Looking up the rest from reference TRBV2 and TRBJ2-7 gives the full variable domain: EPEVTQTPSHQVTQMGQEVILRCVPISNHLYFYWYRQILGQKVEFLVSFYNNEISEKSEIFDDQFSVERPDGSNFTLKIRSTKLEDSAMYFCASTLGRGRYEQYFGPGTRLTVT.

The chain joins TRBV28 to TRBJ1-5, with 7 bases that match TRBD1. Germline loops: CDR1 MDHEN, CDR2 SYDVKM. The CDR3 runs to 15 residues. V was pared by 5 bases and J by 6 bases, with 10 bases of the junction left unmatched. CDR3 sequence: CASSPDREGGQPQHF. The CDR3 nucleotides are TGTGCCAGCAGTCCCGACAGGGAAGGGGGTCAGCCCCAGCATTTT. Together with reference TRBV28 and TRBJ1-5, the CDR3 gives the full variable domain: DVKVTQSSRYLVKRTGEKVFLECVQDMDHENMFWYRQDPGLGLRLIYFSYDVKMKEKGDIPEGYSVSREKKERFSLILESASTNQTSMYLCASSPDREGGQPQHFGDGTRLSIL.

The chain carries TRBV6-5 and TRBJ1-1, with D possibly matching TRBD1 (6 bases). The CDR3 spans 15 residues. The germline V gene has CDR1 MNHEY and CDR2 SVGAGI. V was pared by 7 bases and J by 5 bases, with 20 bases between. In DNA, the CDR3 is TGTGCCAGCACTCACAAGGTGGGGGGGGCAACTGAAGCTTTCTTT. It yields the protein CASTHKVGGATEAFF.

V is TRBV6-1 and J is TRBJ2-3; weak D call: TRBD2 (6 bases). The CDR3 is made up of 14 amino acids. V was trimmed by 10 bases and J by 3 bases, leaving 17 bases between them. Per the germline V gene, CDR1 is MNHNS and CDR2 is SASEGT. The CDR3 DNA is TGTGCCACCTCCTTGGGGGGAGGTACAGATACGCAGTATTTT. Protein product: CATSLGGGTDTQYF.

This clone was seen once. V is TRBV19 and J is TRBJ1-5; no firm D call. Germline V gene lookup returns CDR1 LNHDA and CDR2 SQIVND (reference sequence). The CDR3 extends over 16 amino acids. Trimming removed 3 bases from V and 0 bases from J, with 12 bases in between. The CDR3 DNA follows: TGTGCCAGTAGTATTGGCCAGGTCAGTAGCAATCAGCCCCAGCATTTT. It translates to CASSIGQVSSNQPQHF. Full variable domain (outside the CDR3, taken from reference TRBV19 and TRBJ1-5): DGGITQSPKYLFRKEGQNVTLSCEQNLNHDAMYWYRQDPGQGLRLIYYSQIVNDFQKGDIAEGYSVSREKKESFPLTVTSAQKNPTAFYLCASSIGQVSSNQPQHFGDGTRLSIL.

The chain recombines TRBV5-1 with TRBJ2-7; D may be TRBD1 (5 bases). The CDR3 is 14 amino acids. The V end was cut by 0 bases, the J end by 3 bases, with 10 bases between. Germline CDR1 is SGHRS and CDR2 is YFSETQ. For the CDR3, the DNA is TGCGCCAGCAGCTTGGGACAGTTACTCTACGAGCAGTACTTC. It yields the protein CASSLGQLLYEQYF.

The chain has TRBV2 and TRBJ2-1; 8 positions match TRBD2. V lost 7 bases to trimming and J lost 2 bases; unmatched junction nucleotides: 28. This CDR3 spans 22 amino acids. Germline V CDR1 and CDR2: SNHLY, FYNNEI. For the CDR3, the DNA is TGTGCCAGCATCGCCGGGGGGGACCGGTGGAGTAAAATCGGGGAGACCTACAATGAGCAGTTCTTC. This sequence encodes CASIAGGDRWSKIGETYNEQFF.

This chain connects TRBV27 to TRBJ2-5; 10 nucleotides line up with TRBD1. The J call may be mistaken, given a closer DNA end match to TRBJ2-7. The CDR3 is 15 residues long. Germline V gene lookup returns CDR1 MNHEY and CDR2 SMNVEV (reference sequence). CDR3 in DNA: TGTGCCAGCAGAGTTGGGGACAGGGGTTATTACGAGCAGTACTTC. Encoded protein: CASRVGDRGYYEQYF.

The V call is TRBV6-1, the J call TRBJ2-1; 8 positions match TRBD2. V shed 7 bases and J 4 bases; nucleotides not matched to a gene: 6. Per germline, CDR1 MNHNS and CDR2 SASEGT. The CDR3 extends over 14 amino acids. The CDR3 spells CASNLAGGYNEQFF. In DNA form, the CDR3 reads TGTGCCAGCAATCTAGCGGGCGGTTACAATGAGCAGTTCTTC.